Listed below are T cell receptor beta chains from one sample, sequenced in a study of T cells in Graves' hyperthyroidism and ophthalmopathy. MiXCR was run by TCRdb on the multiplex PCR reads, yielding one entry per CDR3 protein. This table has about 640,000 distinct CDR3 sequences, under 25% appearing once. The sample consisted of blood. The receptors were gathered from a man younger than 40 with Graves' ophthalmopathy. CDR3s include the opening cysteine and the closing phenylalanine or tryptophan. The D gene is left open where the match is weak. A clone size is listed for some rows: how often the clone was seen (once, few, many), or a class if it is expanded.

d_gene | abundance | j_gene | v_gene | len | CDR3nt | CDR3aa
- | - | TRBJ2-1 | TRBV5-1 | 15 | TGCGCCAGCAGCTTGGTAGCTAGCGTCGACAATGAGCAGTTCTTC | CASSLVASVDNEQFF
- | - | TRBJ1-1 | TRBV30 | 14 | TGTGCCTGGATACGGGACGGGGTGAACACTGAAGCTTTCTTT | CAWIRDGVNTEAFF
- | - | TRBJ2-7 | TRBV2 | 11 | TGTGCCAGCAGTGTTTTCTACGAGCAGTACTTC | CASSVFYEQYF
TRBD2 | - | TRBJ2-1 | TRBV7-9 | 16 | TGTGCCAGCGTGGGCAGTCGTGTTAGCGGGCGGGGGGGGGAGTTCTTC | CASVGSRVSGRGGEFF
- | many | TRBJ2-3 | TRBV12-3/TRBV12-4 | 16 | TGTGCCAGCAGCCCCGGACTGGTAGCATTGCCAGATACGCAGTATTTT | CASSPGLVALPDTQYF
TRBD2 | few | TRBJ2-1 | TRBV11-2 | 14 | TGTGCCAGCAGCTTAGACTTAGCGGGAAATGAGCAGTTCTTC | CASSLDLAGNEQFF
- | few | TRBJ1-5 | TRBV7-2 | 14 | TGTGCCAGCAGCGGAAGGACTCAGGATCAGCCCCAGCATTTT | CASSGRTQDQPQHF
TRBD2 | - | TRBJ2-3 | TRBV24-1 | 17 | TGTGCCACCAGCTTCCCGGGACTAGCGGGAATCACAGATACGCAGTATTTT | CATSFPGLAGITDTQYF
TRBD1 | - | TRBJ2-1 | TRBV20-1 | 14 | TGCAGTGCACAGGGGCCCTCTACCTACAATGAGCAGTTCTTC | CSAQGPSTYNEQFF
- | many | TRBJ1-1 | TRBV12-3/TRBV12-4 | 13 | TGTGCCAGCGGCTCAGGCAGGAACACTGAAGCTTTCTTT | CASGSGRNTEAFF
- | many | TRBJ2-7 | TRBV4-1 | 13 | TGCGCCAGCAGTTCCACAGGAGACTACGAGCAGTACTTC | CASSSTGDYEQYF
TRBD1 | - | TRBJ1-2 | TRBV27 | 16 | TGTGCCAGCAGTCCAGCGGGACAGCCACTTGGTAGTGGCTACACCTTC | CASSPAGQPLGSGYTF
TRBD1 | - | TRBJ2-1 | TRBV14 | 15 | TGTGCCAGCAGCCATCGGGACAGCTCCTACAATGAGCAGTTCTTC | CASSHRDSSYNEQFF
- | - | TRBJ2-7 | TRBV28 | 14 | TGTGCCAGCAGCCACGCCATCCCCTCTTACGAGCAGTACTTC | CASSHAIPSYEQYF
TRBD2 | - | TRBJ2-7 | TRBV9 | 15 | TGTGCCAGCAGCGTAAATAGCGGGAGTGCCTACGAGCAGTACTTC | CASSVNSGSAYEQYF